This is a list of T cell receptor beta chains from one sample in a study of cytomegalovirus exposure and HLA in healthy donors. TCRdb's table, derived via immunoSEQ multiplex PCR, lists solely in-frame clones and lacks some. In the table there are over 90,000 clones, 79% of which are singletons. Source material: PBMCs. These receptor sequences come from a man aged 50 or older in good health and CMV-seropositive. The conserved cysteine and the conserved F or W are not part of the CDR3 here.

>TRBV5-4|TRBJ1-5
ASSLGGGNNQPQH
>TRBV28|TRBJ2-7
ASSSPTGNVYEQY
>TRBV6-6|TRBJ2-7
ASSFGTGDIYEQY
>TRBV7-9|TRBJ1-2
ASSLVGTDYGYT
>TRBV7-8|TRBJ2-7
ASSSGTGLEQY
>TRBV6-1|TRBJ2-7
ASIQTGRESYEQY
>TRBV7-8|TRBJ2-7
ASSLGRNGAYEQY
>TRBV7-9|TRBJ2-1
ASSARQGSYNEQF
>TRBV28|TRBJ2-1
ASSPGGLADNEQF
>TRBV30|TRBJ2-5
ARGTSGREETQY
>TRBV28|TRBJ1-6
ASTRTGGNSPLH
>TRBV7-9|TRBJ1-4
ASSPPGTGVGEKLF
>TRBV5-1|TRBJ2-3
ASSLSRATDTQY
>TRBV20-1|TRBJ2-5
SVGEETQY
>TRBV5-6|-
ASSLTSGTGEQY
>TRBV27|TRBJ2-3
ASSLQGVSTDTQY
>TRBV9|TRBJ2-3
ASSVARDRITDTQY
>TRBV28|TRBJ2-7
ASSFPQGALYEQY
>TRBV4-1|TRBJ2-1
ASSQDPRAGGFNEQF
>TRBV7-3|TRBJ2-2
ASSLTEAGELF
>TRBV2|TRBJ2-3
ARETSGGQDTQY
>TRBV5-1|TRBJ2-3
ASSLEAGDGTDTQY
>TRBV5-1|TRBJ1-1
ASSLRGRAEAF
>TRBV7-3|TRBJ1-6
ASSLTGEWDSPLH
>TRBV7-2|TRBJ1-2
ASSTYYRDGYT
>TRBV5-1|TRBJ2-3
ASSLRYRGSADTQY
>TRBV6-6|TRBJ1-5
ASSYGTENQPQH
>TRBV18|TRBJ2-5
ASSSMGQTQETQY
>TRBV9|TRBJ1-1
ASSVGAANTEAF
>TRBV19|TRBJ2-7
ASTPGAGTGPYEQY
>TRBV11-1|TRBJ2-5
ASSGGYQETQY
>TRBV9|TRBJ2-3
ASSVVAASTDTQY
>TRBV9|-
ASSVTDNLSYEQY
>TRBV7-8|TRBJ2-5
ASSLALTEETQY
>TRBV30|TRBJ2-7
AWTPHEGLAGTEQY
>TRBV5-8|TRBJ2-3
ASTVGQNYDTQY
>TRBV5-1|TRBJ2-7
ASSLGFGSVPTKQY
>TRBV7-2|TRBJ2-5
ASSQRRGETQY
>TRBV23-1|TRBJ2-7
ARIQACEQY
>TRBV19|TRBJ2-3
ASGQGASDTQY
>TRBV7-2|TRBJ2-1
ASSLVAGGPYNEQF
>TRBV29-1|TRBJ2-3
SVVEDSTDTQY
>TRBV9|TRBJ2-7
ASSVGGTSAYSYEQY
>TRBV28|TRBJ2-3
AGGGSGSADTQY
>TRBV28|TRBJ1-5
ASSRFRGTNQPQH
>TRBV7-2|TRBJ2-7
ASSFQLAAAYEQY
>TRBV5-1|-
ASSLGGREKSNEQY
>TRBV7-9|TRBJ2-5
ASSLTLRGETQY
>TRBV7-6|TRBJ2-5
ASSPRDRLLGAQY
>TRBV7-9|TRBJ2-2
ASSLIEGGNTGELF
>TRBV27|TRBJ2-2
ASSFSGLAGNANTGELF
>TRBV27|TRBJ2-1
ASSLGLAGGQSYNEQF
>TRBV11-3|TRBJ2-3
ASSLSSTDTQY
>TRBV5-1|TRBJ2-3
ASSSRVSTDTQY
>TRBV4-3|TRBJ2-2
ASSLTGGKGAGELF
>TRBV11-1|TRBJ2-1
ASSGDRGRLTSYNEQF
>TRBV19|TRBJ2-2
ASSPGLAYTGELF